The rows below give T cell receptor beta chains drawn from one sample of a study of blood T cell repertoires in COVID-19. Sequencing was performed with immunoSEQ multiplex PCR; in TCRdb, only in-frame clones are kept and a portion is missing. The sample lists some 170,000 clones, 81% occurring once. The specimen sequenced was peripheral blood. The receptors derive from a woman aged 40 to 50 with COVID-19, enrolled during active disease. Each CDR3 is given with its conserved first and last residue. The D gene is left open where the match is weak.

J gene: TRBJ1-2; D gene: TRBD1; V gene: TRBV2; CDR3 protein: CASLRTGWGNYGYTF
J gene: TRBJ2-7; D gene: -; V gene: TRBV27; CDR3 protein: CASSPQGWGYEQYF
J gene: TRBJ1-6; D gene: TRBD1; V gene: TRBV6-5; CDR3 protein: CASSDRDSTSPLHF
J gene: TRBJ2-3; D gene: TRBD2; V gene: TRBV7-8; CDR3 protein: CASSPSPGLVADTQYF
J gene: TRBJ2-3; D gene: -; V gene: TRBV5-3; CDR3 protein: CAPSLGQDTQYF
J gene: TRBJ1-6; D gene: -; V gene: TRBV7-6; CDR3 protein: CASSLALGRVGSPLHF
J gene: TRBJ2-1; D gene: -; V gene: TRBV4-2; CDR3 protein: CASSQVSSSEQFF
J gene: TRBJ1-2; D gene: -; V gene: TRBV2; CDR3 protein: CASSHSPGGYYGYTF
J gene: TRBJ2-2; D gene: TRBD1; V gene: TRBV28; CDR3 protein: CASETGLNTGELFF
J gene: TRBJ2-2; D gene: TRBD1; V gene: TRBV29-1; CDR3 protein: CSVELPGQANGKLFF
J gene: TRBJ2-1; D gene: TRBD2; V gene: TRBV5-1; CDR3 protein: CASSPKTSGAMGGQFF
J gene: TRBJ1-1; D gene: -; V gene: TRBV5-8; CDR3 protein: CASSPVDEAFF
J gene: TRBJ2-1; D gene: TRBD2; V gene: TRBV19; CDR3 protein: CASRRTSGGINEQFF
J gene: TRBJ1-1; D gene: -; V gene: TRBV23-1; CDR3 protein: CASSLQKKRYPNTEAFF
J gene: TRBJ2-1; D gene: TRBD1; V gene: TRBV6-5; CDR3 protein: CASSTTGNEQFF
J gene: TRBJ1-1; D gene: -; V gene: TRBV5-1; CDR3 protein: CASRPLQGLAFF
J gene: TRBJ2-3; D gene: -; V gene: TRBV5-4; CDR3 protein: CASSPDSGFDLDTQYF
J gene: TRBJ2-7; D gene: TRBD1; V gene: TRBV2; CDR3 protein: CASTQGPLSVEQYF
J gene: TRBJ1-1; D gene: TRBD1; V gene: TRBV14; CDR3 protein: CASSHHRGQGAQTEAFF
J gene: TRBJ2-7; D gene: -; V gene: TRBV3-1/TRBV3-2; CDR3 protein: CASSQATSYEQYF
J gene: TRBJ1-2; D gene: TRBD1; V gene: TRBV27; CDR3 protein: CASSPIGQGFLYGYTF
J gene: TRBJ1-4; D gene: TRBD1; V gene: TRBV12-3/TRBV12-4; CDR3 protein: CASSKPGQKKLFF
J gene: TRBJ2-7; D gene: TRBD2; V gene: TRBV7-8; CDR3 protein: CASSQGLAGTYEQYF
J gene: TRBJ2-7; D gene: TRBD2; V gene: TRBV19; CDR3 protein: CASSIDVLAGEYEQYF
J gene: TRBJ1-2; D gene: -; V gene: TRBV27; CDR3 protein: CASSSQKANYGYTF
J gene: TRBJ1-1; D gene: -; V gene: TRBV9; CDR3 protein: CASSVEEGTEAFF
J gene: TRBJ2-3; D gene: -; V gene: TRBV28; CDR3 protein: CASSQGLYTQYF
J gene: TRBJ2-1; D gene: TRBD2; V gene: TRBV15; CDR3 protein: CATSSGLASEQFF
J gene: TRBJ1-4; D gene: -; V gene: TRBV28; CDR3 protein: CASSWGRGDEKLFF
J gene: TRBJ1-5; D gene: -; V gene: TRBV30; CDR3 protein: CAWSGYRGDQPQHF
J gene: TRBJ2-1; D gene: TRBD2; V gene: TRBV9; CDR3 protein: CASSVDGTSVYNEQFF
J gene: TRBJ2-2; D gene: -; V gene: TRBV2; CDR3 protein: CASSGQTTGELFF
J gene: TRBJ2-1; D gene: TRBD1; V gene: TRBV14; CDR3 protein: CASSQTTGATQFF
J gene: TRBJ1-1; D gene: -; V gene: TRBV7-2; CDR3 protein: CASSLVRNTEAFF
J gene: TRBJ2-2; D gene: -; V gene: TRBV19; CDR3 protein: CASRRQSSNTGELFF
J gene: TRBJ2-3; D gene: -; V gene: TRBV6-2/TRBV6-3; CDR3 protein: CASSRTSLTDTQYF
J gene: TRBJ1-4; D gene: -; V gene: TRBV7-8; CDR3 protein: CASSWLRHGGGGRDGKLFF
J gene: TRBJ1-5; D gene: -; V gene: TRBV30; CDR3 protein: CAWSLGVNQPQHF
J gene: TRBJ2-3; D gene: TRBD2; V gene: TRBV28; CDR3 protein: CASSWLAGGADTQYF
J gene: TRBJ2-5; D gene: TRBD1; V gene: TRBV13; CDR3 protein: CASSSGGTGRFQETQYF
J gene: TRBJ2-3; D gene: -; V gene: TRBV27; CDR3 protein: CASSPTRDGISTQYF
J gene: TRBJ1-5; D gene: -; V gene: TRBV12-3/TRBV12-4; CDR3 protein: CASTWGGNQPQHF